This T cell receptor (beta chain) derives from a study of cytomegalovirus exposure and HLA in healthy donors. Findings and caveats of the study: Across donors, most TCRs were seen rarely, yet some public ones were widespread. Clonal expansion, a later analysis showed, was greater in HLA-associated TCR beta chains than in equally common others.

The CDR3 extends over 14 amino acids. The V and J ends lost 1 base and 12 bases, in that order; junction bases with no gene match: 9. CDR1 and CDR2 (germline): LGHNA, YNFKEQ. The study ran its PCR with 60 Vbeta and 13 Jbeta primers. Using immunoSEQ multiplex PCR, the repertoire was profiled, and TCRdb retains in-frame clones only, with some absent. Of 110,000 to 150,000 clones in the sample, around 70% were seen once. This clone was seen only a few times. Its matching antigen is unknown. The sequence derives from a woman aged 55-69 years in good health and CMV-seropositive. Input material: PBMCs. V is TRBV4-2 and J is TRBJ1-2; 9 positions agree with TRBD1. CDR3 sequence (DNA): TGTGCCAGCAGCCAAGGACGGACAGGGGAAGTACACACCTTC. Translated: CASSQGRTGEVHTF.